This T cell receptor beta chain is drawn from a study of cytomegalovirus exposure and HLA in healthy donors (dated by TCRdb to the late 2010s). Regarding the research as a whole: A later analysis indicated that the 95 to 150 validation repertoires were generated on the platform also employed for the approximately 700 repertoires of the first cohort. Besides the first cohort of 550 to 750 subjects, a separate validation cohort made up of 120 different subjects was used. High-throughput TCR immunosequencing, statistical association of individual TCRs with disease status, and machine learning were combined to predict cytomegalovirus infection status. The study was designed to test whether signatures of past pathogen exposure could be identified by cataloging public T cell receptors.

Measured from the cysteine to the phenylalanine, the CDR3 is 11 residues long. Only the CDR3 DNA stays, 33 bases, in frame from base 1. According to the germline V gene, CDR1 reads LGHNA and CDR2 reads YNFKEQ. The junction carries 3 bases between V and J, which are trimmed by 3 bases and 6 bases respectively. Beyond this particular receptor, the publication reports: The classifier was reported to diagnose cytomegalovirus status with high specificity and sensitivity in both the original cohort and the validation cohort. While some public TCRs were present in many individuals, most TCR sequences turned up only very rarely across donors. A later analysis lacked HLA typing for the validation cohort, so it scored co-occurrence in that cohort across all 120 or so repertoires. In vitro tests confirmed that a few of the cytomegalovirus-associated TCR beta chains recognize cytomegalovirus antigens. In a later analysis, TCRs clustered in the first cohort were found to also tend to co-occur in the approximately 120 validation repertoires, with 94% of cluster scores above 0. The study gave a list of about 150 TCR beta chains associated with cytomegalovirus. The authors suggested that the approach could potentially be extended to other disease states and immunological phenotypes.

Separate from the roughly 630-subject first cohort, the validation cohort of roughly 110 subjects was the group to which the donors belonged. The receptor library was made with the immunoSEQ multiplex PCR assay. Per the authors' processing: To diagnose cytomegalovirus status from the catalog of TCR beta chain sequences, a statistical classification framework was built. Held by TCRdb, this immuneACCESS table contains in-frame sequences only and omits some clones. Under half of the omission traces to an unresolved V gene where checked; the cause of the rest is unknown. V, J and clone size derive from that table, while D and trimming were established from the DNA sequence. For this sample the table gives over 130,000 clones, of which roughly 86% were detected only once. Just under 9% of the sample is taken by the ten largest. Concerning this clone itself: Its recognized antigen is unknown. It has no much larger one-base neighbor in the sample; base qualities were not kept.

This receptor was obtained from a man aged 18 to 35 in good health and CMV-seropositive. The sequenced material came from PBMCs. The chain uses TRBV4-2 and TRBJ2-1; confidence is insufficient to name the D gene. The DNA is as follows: TGTGCCAGCAGCCACCTCAATGAGCAGTTCTTC. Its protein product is CASSHLNEQFF.